Presented here are 17 T cell receptor beta chains from one specimen sequenced in a study of PD-1 blockade in classical Hodgkin lymphoma. Sequenced by immunoSEQ multiplex PCR; TCRdb stores in-frame clones only, minus some. Here the sample spans under 9,500 clones, about 86% being singletons. Time point reported: cycle 4 day 1 (C4D1), after less than 7 weeks of nivolumab. Every patient relapsed after autologous stem cell transplantation, and brentuximab vedotin exposure varied. This specimen was peripheral blood mononuclear cells (PBMCs), taken before the fourth cycle of nivolumab. These receptor sequences come from a human donor with classical Hodgkin lymphoma.

The J gene is TRBJ2-1, the V gene TRBV5-1; 8 nucleotides line up with TRBD1. V was pared by 2 bases and J by 7 bases, with 8 bases of the junction left unmatched. The CDR3 has 15 residues. CDR1 and CDR2 from the germline V gene are SGHRS and YFSETQ. The CDR3 coding sequence is TGCGCCAGCAGCTTCTTCGGACAGGGTCCGAATGAGCAGTTCTTC. Its protein is CASSFFGQGPNEQFF. Complete variable domain (other parts from reference TRBV5-1 and TRBJ2-1): KAGVTQTPRYLIKTRGQQVTLSCSPISGHRSVSWYQQTPGQGLQFLFEYFSETQRNKGNFPGRFSGRQFSNSRSEMNVSTLELGDSALYLCASSFFGQGPNEQFFGPGTRLTVL.

The V gene is TRBV27, the J gene TRBJ1-2, with TRBD1 matching 9 bases. Germline lookup yields CDR1 MNHEY and CDR2 SMNVEV (reference sequence). The CDR3 length is 15 residues. The V and J ends lost 5 bases and 7 bases, in that order; junction bases with no gene match: 11. The CDR3 bases are TGTGCCAGCAGTCCAGGGGACAGGGCGGGACCTGGCTACACCTTC. Translating gives CASSPGDRAGPGYTF.

The chain recombines TRBV4-3 with TRBJ2-2; the match to TRBD2 covers 8 bases. CDR3 size: 17 residues. Losses at the gene ends were 4 bases for V and 11 bases for J; bases not matched to a gene: 18. Germline CDR1 is LGHNA and CDR2 is YSLEER. CDR3 in amino acids: CASSPGHSGGPGFELFF. CDR3 coding DNA: TGCGCCAGCAGCCCGGGGCACAGCGGGGGCCCGGGTTTTGAGCTGTTTTTT.

The rearrangement uses TRBV5-1 and TRBJ2-1; D unresolved. The CDR3 has 13 amino acids. CDR1 SGHRS and CDR2 YFSETQ come from the germline V gene. The germline V and J ends were trimmed by 4 bases and 8 bases, with 13 bases remaining between them. The CDR3 spells CASSPVRLDEQFF. CDR3 nucleotides: TGCGCCAGCAGCCCAGTTAGATTGGATGAGCAGTTCTTC.

The chain has TRBV28 and TRBJ1-5, with D unresolved. The CDR3 covers 10 residues. The V end was cut by 8 bases, the J end by 10 bases, with 9 bases between. CDR1 MDHEN and CDR2 SYDVKM come from the germline V gene. CDR3 nucleotide sequence: TGTGCCAGCGGTTGGGTCCCCCAGCATTTT. Amino acids: CASGWVPQHF.

The CDR3 DNA follows: TGTGCCAGCAGTTATCAGACAGGGGGCTATGGCTACACCTTC. This sequence encodes CASSYQTGGYGYTF. The chain uses TRBV5-4 and TRBJ1-2; 9 positions agree with TRBD1. Germline loops: CDR1 SGHNT, CDR2 YYREEE (reference sequence). V dropped 5 bases and J dropped 4; count of bases not matched to a gene: 6. This CDR3 contains 14 residues.

The V call is TRBV5-1, the J call TRBJ2-7; TRBD2 matches 7 bases. Looked up from germline, CDR1 is SGHRS and CDR2 is YFSETQ. The V gene end was trimmed by 4 bases and the J gene end by 0 bases; junction bases not matched to a gene: 10. This CDR3 region has 16 residues. The CDR3 spells CASSPTPRDYSYEQYF. The CDR3 bases are TGCGCCAGCAGCCCGACCCCCCGGGACTACTCCTACGAGCAGTACTTC. Based on the CDR3 plus reference TRBV5-1 and TRBJ2-7, the full variable domain is KAGVTQTPRYLIKTRGQQVTLSCSPISGHRSVSWYQQTPGQGLQFLFEYFSETQRNKGNFPGRFSGRQFSNSRSEMNVSTLELGDSALYLCASSPTPRDYSYEQYFGPGTRLTVT.

The genes are TRBV9 and TRBJ2-5, with 9 bases identical to TRBD2. The CDR3 loop spans 17 amino acids. From germline, CDR1 is SGDLS and CDR2 YYNGEE. V lost 2 bases to trimming and J lost 5 bases; unmatched junction nucleotides: 13. CDR3 bases: TGTGCCAGCAGCGTCACGGAGGGTAGCGGGAGAGCGGAGACCCAGTACTTC. This codes for CASSVTEGSGRAETQYF. Looking up the rest from reference TRBV9 and TRBJ2-5 gives the full variable domain: DSGVTQTPKHLITATGQRVTLRCSPRSGDLSVYWYQQSLDQGLQFLIQYYNGEERAKGNILERFSAQQFPDLHSELNLSSLELGDSALYFCASSVTEGSGRAETQYFGPGTRLLVL.

The chain joins TRBV28 to TRBJ1-5; 7 bases line up with TRBD1. The CDR3 runs to 16 residues. Germline lookup yields CDR1 MDHEN and CDR2 SYDVKM. V trimming: 4 bases; J trimming: 0 bases; junction bases outside the gene matches: 6. The CDR3 sequence is CASSWGQTFSNQPQHF. Written as DNA, the CDR3 is TGTGCCAGCAGTTGGGGACAGACTTTTAGCAATCAGCCCCAGCATTTT.

V and J are TRBV10-2 and TRBJ2-7, with a tentative D call TRBD1 (6 bases). Looked up from germline, CDR1 is WSHSY and CDR2 is SAAADI. The V and J ends lost 3 bases and 1 base respectively, with 10 bases between them. This CDR3 region has 14 residues. The CDR3 region has the DNA TGCGCCAGCAGTGATCGACAGGTGTCCTACGAGCAGTACTTC. Protein product: CASSDRQVSYEQYF.

The gene calls are TRBV19 and TRBJ1-4, with 8 bases fitting TRBD1. With 7 bases clipped from V and 0 bases from J, the junction kept 13 bases outside the gene matches. This CDR3 is 18 amino acids long. In germline, CDR1 is LNHDA, CDR2 SQIVND (reference sequence). CDR3 sequence: CASKRGRGLPATNEKLFF. The CDR3, as DNA: TGTGCCAGTAAGAGGGGCAGGGGGCTTCCCGCAACTAATGAAAAACTGTTTTTT.

The genes are TRBV4-1 and TRBJ2-7, with 7 bases aligning to TRBD1. The CDR3 has 15 residues. The ends lost 0 bases at V and 2 bases at J; junction bases unmatched: 4. Germline CDR1 and CDR2: MGHRA and YSYEKL. The CDR3, as DNA: TGCGCCAGCAGCCAAGAAGAACAGGGGCCCTACGAGCAGTACTTC. This sequence encodes CASSQEEQGPYEQYF.

In nucleotides, the CDR3 is TGCGCCAGCAGCCCGACAGGGGTCGGCAATCAGCCCCAGCATTTT. Translation: CASSPTGVGNQPQHF. This sequence joins TRBV5-1 and TRBJ1-5; TRBD1 aligns across 8 bases. CDR3 length: 15 residues. CDR1 is SGHRS, CDR2 YFSETQ, per germline. Losses at the gene ends were 4 bases for V and 2 bases for J; bases not matched to a gene: 5.

The rearrangement links TRBV2 to TRBJ2-2; 8 nucleotides match TRBD1. The germline V gene encodes CDR1 SNHLY and CDR2 FYNNEI. V shed 6 bases and J 4 bases; nucleotides not matched to a gene: 4. The CDR3 consists of 14 residues. This chain's CDR3 is CASRRTGSTGELFF. Written as DNA, the CDR3 is TGTGCCAGCAGGCGGACAGGGAGCACCGGGGAGCTGTTTTTT.

The CDR3 spells CASSQTSGTNYGYTF. The CDR3 region has the DNA TGCGCCAGCAGCCAAACTTCAGGGACGAACTATGGCTACACCTTC. The chain has TRBV4-1 and TRBJ1-2; TRBD1 is a possible D gene (5 bases). This CDR3 region has 15 residues. The V end lost 2 bases, the J end lost 2 bases, and 12 bases lay between the germline ends. The germline V gene encodes CDR1 MGHRA and CDR2 YSYEKL.

The V call is TRBV14, the J call TRBJ1-2, with D unclear. Germline V CDR1 and CDR2: SGHDN, FVKESK. The ends were cut back, 2 bases at V and 4 bases at J, with 8 bases in the middle. The CDR3 is made up of 13 amino acids. The CDR3 region is CASSQRDGYGYTF. The CDR3, as DNA: TGTGCCAGCAGCCAACGAGACGGCTATGGCTACACCTTC.

This clone has a single count. CDR3 bases: TGTGCCAGCAGCTTATTGGGGACCGGGGAGCTGTTTTTT. It encodes CASSLLGTGELFF. V and J are TRBV11-2 and TRBJ2-2; no definite D call. Germline lookup yields CDR1 SGHAT and CDR2 FQNNGV. Trimming stripped 2 bases from V and 5 bases from J, with 6 bases between. This CDR3 spans 13 amino acids.